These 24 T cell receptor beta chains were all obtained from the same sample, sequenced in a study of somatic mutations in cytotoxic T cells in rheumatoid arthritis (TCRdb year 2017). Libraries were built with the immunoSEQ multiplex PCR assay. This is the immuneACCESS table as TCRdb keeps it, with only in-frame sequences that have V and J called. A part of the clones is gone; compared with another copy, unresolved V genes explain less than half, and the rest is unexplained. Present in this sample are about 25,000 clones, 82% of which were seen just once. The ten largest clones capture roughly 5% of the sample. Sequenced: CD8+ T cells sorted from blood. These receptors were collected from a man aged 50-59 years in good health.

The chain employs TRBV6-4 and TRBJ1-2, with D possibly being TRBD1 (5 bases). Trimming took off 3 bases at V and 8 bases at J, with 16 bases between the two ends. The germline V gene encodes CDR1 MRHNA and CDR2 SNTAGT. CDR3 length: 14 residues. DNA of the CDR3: TGTGCCAGCAGTGAAGGGAGGGGTGCGGGCGGCTACACCTTC. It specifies CASSEGRGAGGYTF.

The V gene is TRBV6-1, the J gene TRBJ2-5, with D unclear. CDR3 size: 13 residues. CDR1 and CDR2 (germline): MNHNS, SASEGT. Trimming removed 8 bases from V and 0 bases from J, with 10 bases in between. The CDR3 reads CASVDSYQETQYF. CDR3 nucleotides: TGTGCCAGCGTCGACTCCTACCAAGAGACCCAGTACTTC.

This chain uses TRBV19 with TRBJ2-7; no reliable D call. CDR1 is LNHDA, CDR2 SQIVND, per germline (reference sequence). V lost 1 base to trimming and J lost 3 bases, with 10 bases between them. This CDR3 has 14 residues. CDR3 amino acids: CASSIGQIGYEQYF. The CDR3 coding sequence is TGTGCCAGTAGTATAGGCCAGATAGGCTACGAGCAGTACTTC.

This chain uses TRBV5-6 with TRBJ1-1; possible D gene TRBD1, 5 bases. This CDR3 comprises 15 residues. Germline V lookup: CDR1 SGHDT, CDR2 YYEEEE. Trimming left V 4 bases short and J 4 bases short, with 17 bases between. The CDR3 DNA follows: TGTGCCAGCAGCCTCGGGACCCCATCGAGCACTGAAGCTTTCTTT. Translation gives CASSLGTPSSTEAFF. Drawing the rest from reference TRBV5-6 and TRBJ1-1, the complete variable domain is DAGVTQSPTHLIKTRGQQVTLRCSPKSGHDTVSWYQQALGQGPQFIFQYYEEEERQRGNFPDRFSGHQFPNYSSELNVNALLLGDSALYLCASSLGTPSSTEAFFGQGTRLTVV.

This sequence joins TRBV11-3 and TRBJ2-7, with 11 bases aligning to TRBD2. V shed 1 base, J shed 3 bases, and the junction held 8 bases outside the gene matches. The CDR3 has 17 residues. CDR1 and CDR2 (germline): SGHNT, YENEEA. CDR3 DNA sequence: TGTGCCAGCAGCTTAGGGGGGCAGACTAGCGGGGACTACGAGCAGTACTTC. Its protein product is CASSLGGQTSGDYEQYF.

The CDR3 DNA sequence: TGCGCCAGCAGTGAGTCCCTAGCGGGGGACACAGATACGCAGTATTTT. Translated, it gives CASSESLAGDTDTQYF. The chain joins TRBV10-2 to TRBJ2-3, with 10 bases aligning to TRBD2. The CDR3 is made up of 16 amino acids. The V and J ends lost 0 bases and 2 bases, in that order; junction bases with no gene match: 2. Germline values: CDR1 WSHSY, CDR2 SAAADI.

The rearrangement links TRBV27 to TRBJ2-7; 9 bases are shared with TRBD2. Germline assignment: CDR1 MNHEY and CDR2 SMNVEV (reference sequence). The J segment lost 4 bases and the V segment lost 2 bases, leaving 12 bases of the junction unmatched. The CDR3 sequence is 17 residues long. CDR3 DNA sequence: TGTGCCAGCAGTTTAAGATCTTACCTAGCGGGAATATACGAGCAGTACTTC. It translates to CASSLRSYLAGIYEQYF.

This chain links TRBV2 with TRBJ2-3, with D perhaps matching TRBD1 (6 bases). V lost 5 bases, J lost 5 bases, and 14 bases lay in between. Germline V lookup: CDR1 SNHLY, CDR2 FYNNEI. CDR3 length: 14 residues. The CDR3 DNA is TGTGCCAGCAGTATTCTGCCGGGACAAGATACGCAGTATTTT. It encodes CASSILPGQDTQYF.

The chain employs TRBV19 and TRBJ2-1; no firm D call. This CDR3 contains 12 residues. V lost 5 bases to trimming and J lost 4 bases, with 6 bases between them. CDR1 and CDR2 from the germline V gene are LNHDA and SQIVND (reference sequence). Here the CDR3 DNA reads TGTGCCAGTAGTTCAGGTTACAATGAGCAGTTCTTC. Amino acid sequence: CASSSGYNEQFF.

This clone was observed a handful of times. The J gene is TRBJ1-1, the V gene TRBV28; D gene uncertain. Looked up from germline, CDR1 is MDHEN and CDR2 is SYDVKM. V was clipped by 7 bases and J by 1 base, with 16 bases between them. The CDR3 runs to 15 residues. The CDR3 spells CASTGPGERNTEAFF. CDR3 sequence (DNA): TGTGCCAGCACCGGACCGGGAGAGAGGAACACTGAAGCTTTCTTT.

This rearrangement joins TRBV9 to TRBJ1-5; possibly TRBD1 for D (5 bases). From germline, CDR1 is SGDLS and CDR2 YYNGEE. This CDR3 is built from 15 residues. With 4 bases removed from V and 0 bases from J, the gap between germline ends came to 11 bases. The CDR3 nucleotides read TGTGCCAGCAGCCTTGGGGGGGGTAGCAATCAGCCCCAGCATTTT. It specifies CASSLGGGSNQPQHF.

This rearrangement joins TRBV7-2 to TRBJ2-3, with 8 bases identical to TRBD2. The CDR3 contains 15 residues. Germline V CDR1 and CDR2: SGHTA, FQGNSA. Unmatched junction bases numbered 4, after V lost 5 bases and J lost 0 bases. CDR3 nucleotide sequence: TGTGCCAGCAGCATAAGCGGGAGCAGCACAGATACGCAGTATTTT. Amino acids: CASSISGSSTDTQYF.

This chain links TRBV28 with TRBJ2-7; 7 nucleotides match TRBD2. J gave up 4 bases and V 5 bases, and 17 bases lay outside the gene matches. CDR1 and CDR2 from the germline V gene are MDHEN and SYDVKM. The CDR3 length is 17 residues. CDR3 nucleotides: TGTGCCAGCAGTGCCGTGACTAGTTTTGAGGGAGGGTACGAGCAGTACTTC. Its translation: CASSAVTSFEGGYEQYF.

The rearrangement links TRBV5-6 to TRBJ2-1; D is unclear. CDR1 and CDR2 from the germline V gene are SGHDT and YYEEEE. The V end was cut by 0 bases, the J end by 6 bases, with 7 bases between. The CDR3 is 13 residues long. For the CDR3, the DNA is TGTGCCAGCAGCTTGGGTTCATTCAATGAGCAGTTCTTC. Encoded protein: CASSLGSFNEQFF.

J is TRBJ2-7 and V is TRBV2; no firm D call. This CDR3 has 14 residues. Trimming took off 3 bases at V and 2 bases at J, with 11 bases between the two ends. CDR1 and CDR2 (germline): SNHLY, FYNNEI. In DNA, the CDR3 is TGTGCCAGCAGTGACGTTGGGTCCCCCTACGAGCAGTACTTC. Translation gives CASSDVGSPYEQYF.

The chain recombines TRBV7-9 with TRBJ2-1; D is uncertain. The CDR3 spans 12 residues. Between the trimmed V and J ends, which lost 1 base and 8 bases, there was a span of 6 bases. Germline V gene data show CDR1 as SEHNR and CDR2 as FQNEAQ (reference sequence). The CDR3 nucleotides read TGTGCCAGCAGCTTAGTAGGGTATGAGCAGTTCTTC. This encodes CASSLVGYEQFF.

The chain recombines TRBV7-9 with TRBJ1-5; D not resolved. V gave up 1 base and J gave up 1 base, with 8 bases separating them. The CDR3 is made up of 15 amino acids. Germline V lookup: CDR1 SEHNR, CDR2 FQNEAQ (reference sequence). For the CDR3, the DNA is TGTGCCAGCAGCTTAGGTGATGGGAGCAATCAGCCCCAGCATTTT. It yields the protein CASSLGDGSNQPQHF.

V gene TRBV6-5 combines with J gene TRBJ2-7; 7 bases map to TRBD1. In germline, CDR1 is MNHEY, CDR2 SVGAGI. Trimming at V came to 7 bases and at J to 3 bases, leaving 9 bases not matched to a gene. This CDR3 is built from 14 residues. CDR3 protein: CASTTHRDSYEQYF. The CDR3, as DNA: TGTGCCAGCACCACCCACCGGGACAGCTACGAGCAGTACTTC.

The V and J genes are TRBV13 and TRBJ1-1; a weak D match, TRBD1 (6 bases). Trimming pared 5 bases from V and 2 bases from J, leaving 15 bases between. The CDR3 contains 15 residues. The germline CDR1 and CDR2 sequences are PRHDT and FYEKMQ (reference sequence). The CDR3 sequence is CASSHSGDVNTEAFF. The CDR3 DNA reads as TGTGCCAGCAGCCACTCAGGGGACGTTAACACTGAAGCTTTCTTT.

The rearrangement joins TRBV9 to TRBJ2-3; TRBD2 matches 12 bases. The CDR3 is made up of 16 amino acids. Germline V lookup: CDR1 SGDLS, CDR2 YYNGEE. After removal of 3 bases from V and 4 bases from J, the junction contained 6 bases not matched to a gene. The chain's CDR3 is CASSGGTSGPPDTQYF. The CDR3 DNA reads TGTGCCAGCAGCGGCGGGACTAGCGGGCCCCCAGATACGCAGTATTTT.

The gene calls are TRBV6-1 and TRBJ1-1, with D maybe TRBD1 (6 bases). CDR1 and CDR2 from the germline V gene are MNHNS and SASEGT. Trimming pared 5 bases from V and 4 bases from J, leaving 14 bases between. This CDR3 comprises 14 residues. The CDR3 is CASSHRGATTEAFF. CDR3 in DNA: TGTGCCAGCAGTCATAGGGGGGCGACCACTGAAGCTTTCTTT.

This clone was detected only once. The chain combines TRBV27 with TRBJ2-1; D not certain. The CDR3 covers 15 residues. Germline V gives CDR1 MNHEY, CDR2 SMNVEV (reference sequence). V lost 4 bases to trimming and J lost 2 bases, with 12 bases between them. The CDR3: CASSYRVSPYNEQFF. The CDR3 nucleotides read TGTGCCAGCAGTTATCGAGTCAGCCCCTACAATGAGCAGTTCTTC.

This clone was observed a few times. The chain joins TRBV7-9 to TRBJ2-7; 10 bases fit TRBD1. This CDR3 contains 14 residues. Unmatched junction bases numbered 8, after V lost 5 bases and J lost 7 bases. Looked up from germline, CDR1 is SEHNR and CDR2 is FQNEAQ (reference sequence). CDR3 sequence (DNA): TGTGCCAGCAGCCCCGGGACAGGGGCGGAGGAGCAGTACTTC. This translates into CASSPGTGAEEQYF.

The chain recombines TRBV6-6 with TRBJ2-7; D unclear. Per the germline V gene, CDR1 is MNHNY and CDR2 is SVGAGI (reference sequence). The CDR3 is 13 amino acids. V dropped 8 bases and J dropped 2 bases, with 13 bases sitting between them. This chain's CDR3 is CASASTGTYEQYF. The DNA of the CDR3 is TGTGCCAGCGCATCGACTGGGACCTACGAGCAGTACTTC.